This TCR beta chain was recorded in a study of T-cell reconstitution after alpha-beta-depleted transplantation in children. Many counts were recorded for this clonotype. Preparation of the TCRbeta library involved a method that used unique molecular identifiers. TCRdb redid the calling of the PCR reads with MiXCR, one entry per CDR3 protein. The sample holds hundreds of thousands of distinct CDR3 sequences, around 17% seen once. V lost 8 bases, J lost 7 bases, and 18 bases lay in between. The length of the CDR3 is 14 residues. Germline V gene sequence: CDR1 SGHVS, CDR2 FNYEAQ. Source: PBMCs from the stem cell graft donor, taken from the stem cell graft. This chain joins TRBV7-6 and TRBJ2-1, with D tentatively TRBD1 (6 bases). This TCR derives from a human donor who donated a stem cell graft to a child with acute myeloid leukemia. CDR3 in DNA: TGTGCCAGCGGTGGGGCAGGGGCCTTGAATGAGCAGTTCTTC. This translates into CASGGAGALNEQFF.